The rows below give T cell receptor beta chains drawn from one sample of a study of blood T cell repertoires in COVID-19. TCRdb keeps only in-frame clones here, not all; method: immunoSEQ multiplex PCR. The sample lists roughly 49,000 clones; around 80% were seen once. Specimen: peripheral blood. These TCRs come from a woman of 80 years or more with acute or convalescent COVID-19. CDR3s include the opening cysteine and the closing phenylalanine or tryptophan. The D gene is left open where the match is weak. Clone size is not always given. Where it is, it says once, few, many or a class for expanded clones.

abundance: NA
v_gene: TRBV7-2
j_gene: TRBJ1-2
d_gene: NA
CDR3aa: CASSLGQQGSGYTF
CDR3nt: TGTGCCAGCAGCCTCGGCCAACAAGGTAGCGGCTACACCTTC

abundance: medium-sized
v_gene: TRBV30
j_gene: TRBJ1-3
d_gene: NA
CDR3aa: CAWSVLWGTMNSGNTIYF
CDR3nt: TGTGCCTGGAGTGTACTGTGGGGCACGATGAACTCTGGAAACACCATATATTTT

abundance: NA
v_gene: TRBV3-1/TRBV3-2
j_gene: TRBJ2-3
d_gene: TRBD1
CDR3aa: CASSQRPGTGADTQYF
CDR3nt: TGTGCCAGCAGCCAACGTCCCGGGACAGGGGCAGATACGCAGTATTTT

abundance: NA
v_gene: TRBV2
j_gene: TRBJ1-2
d_gene: TRBD1
CDR3aa: CASSGTGRGYTF
CDR3nt: TGTGCCAGCAGTGGGACAGGGCGAGGCTACACCTTC

abundance: NA
v_gene: TRBV15
j_gene: TRBJ2-5
d_gene: NA
CDR3aa: CATSRDGGFTQYF
CDR3nt: TGTGCCACCAGCAGAGATGGGGGGTTCACCCAGTACTTC

abundance: NA
v_gene: TRBV5-4
j_gene: TRBJ1-2
d_gene: TRBD1
CDR3aa: CASSWKGQGLNYGYTF
CDR3nt: TGTGCCAGCAGCTGGAAGGGACAGGGGCTTAACTATGGCTACACCTTC

abundance: NA
v_gene: TRBV6-6
j_gene: TRBJ1-4
d_gene: TRBD1
CDR3aa: CASTPPGQVQEKLFF
CDR3nt: TGTGCCAGCACCCCCCCGGGACAGGTCCAGGAAAAACTGTTTTTT

abundance: NA
v_gene: TRBV2
j_gene: TRBJ1-2
d_gene: TRBD1
CDR3aa: CASSAVSGTGGLRYGYTF
CDR3nt: TGTGCCAGCAGTGCGGTTTCCGGGACAGGGGGCTTGCGCTATGGCTACACCTTC

abundance: few
v_gene: TRBV6-5
j_gene: TRBJ1-5
d_gene: NA
CDR3aa: CASSPAHNQPQHF
CDR3nt: TGTGCCAGCAGCCCAGCGCACAATCAGCCCCAGCATTTT

abundance: NA
v_gene: TRBV6-1
j_gene: TRBJ2-1
d_gene: NA
CDR3aa: CASSEFQISYNEQFF
CDR3nt: TGTGCCAGCAGTGAATTTCAGATCTCCTACAATGAGCAGTTCTTC

abundance: NA
v_gene: TRBV18
j_gene: TRBJ2-7
d_gene: TRBD2
CDR3aa: CASSPRGGLNEQYF
CDR3nt: TGTGCCAGCTCACCACGGGGGGGACTAAACGAGCAGTACTTC

abundance: NA
v_gene: TRBV5-6
j_gene: TRBJ1-4
d_gene: NA
CDR3aa: CASSLDRYNEKLFF
CDR3nt: TGTGCCAGCAGCTTGGATAGATACAATGAAAAACTGTTTTTT

abundance: few
v_gene: TRBV11-2
j_gene: TRBJ1-2
d_gene: NA
CDR3aa: CASSQPTGIYGYTF
CDR3nt: TGTGCCAGCAGCCAGCCTACAGGGATCTATGGCTACACCTTC

abundance: NA
v_gene: TRBV6-5
j_gene: TRBJ1-5
d_gene: NA
CDR3aa: CASGGSNQPQHF
CDR3nt: TGTGCCAGCGGAGGTAGCAATCAGCCCCAGCATTTT

abundance: once
v_gene: TRBV6-6
j_gene: TRBJ2-5
d_gene: NA
CDR3aa: CASSYSLPSQETQYF
CDR3nt: TGTGCCAGCAGTTACTCGTTACCCAGCCAAGAGACCCAGTACTTC

abundance: NA
v_gene: TRBV30
j_gene: TRBJ2-1
d_gene: NA
CDR3aa: CAWSVPGYNNEQFF
CDR3nt: TGTGCCTGGAGTGTACCCGGGTACAACAATGAGCAGTTCTTC

abundance: NA
v_gene: TRBV11-2
j_gene: TRBJ1-3
d_gene: NA
CDR3aa: CASSLDLYRAGAYTIYF
CDR3nt: TGTGCCAGCAGCTTAGATCTCTACAGGGCGGGCGCGTACACCATATATTTT

abundance: NA
v_gene: TRBV23-1
j_gene: TRBJ2-7
d_gene: TRBD1
CDR3aa: CASSPGTALSYEQYF
CDR3nt: TGCGCCAGCAGCCCCGGGACAGCCCTATCCTACGAGCAGTACTTC

abundance: NA
v_gene: TRBV4-2
j_gene: TRBJ2-4
d_gene: TRBD2
CDR3aa: CASSQTRSGGWNIQYF
CDR3nt: TGTGCCAGCAGCCAGACGAGGAGCGGGGGTTGGAACATTCAGTACTTC

abundance: NA
v_gene: TRBV11-2
j_gene: TRBJ1-1
d_gene: TRBD1
CDR3aa: CASSLDRDTEAFF
CDR3nt: TGTGCCAGCAGCCTGGACAGGGACACTGAAGCTTTCTTT

abundance: NA
v_gene: TRBV6-5
j_gene: TRBJ1-1
d_gene: TRBD1
CDR3aa: CATYRQGTEAFF
CDR3nt: TGTGCCACATATAGACAGGGCACTGAAGCTTTCTTT

abundance: NA
v_gene: TRBV5-6
j_gene: TRBJ1-2
d_gene: TRBD1
CDR3aa: CASSTFSGTVNYGYTF
CDR3nt: TGTGCCAGCAGCACATTCTCCGGGACAGTTAACTATGGCTACACCTTC

abundance: NA
v_gene: TRBV19
j_gene: TRBJ1-3
d_gene: TRBD1
CDR3aa: CATTDRGASPSGNTIYF
CDR3nt: TGTGCCACCACGGACAGGGGCGCGAGTCCCTCTGGAAACACCATATATTTT

abundance: once
v_gene: TRBV7-8
j_gene: TRBJ1-2
d_gene: TRBD1
CDR3aa: CASSPGQGRRDYTF
CDR3nt: TGTGCCAGCAGCCCTGGACAGGGAAGAAGGGACTACACCTTC

abundance: once
v_gene: TRBV5-5
j_gene: TRBJ2-7
d_gene: TRBD1
CDR3aa: CASSPAGTGVPEQYF
CDR3nt: TGTGCCAGCAGCCCCGCCGGGACAGGGGTTCCCGAGCAGTACTTC

abundance: NA
v_gene: TRBV7-2
j_gene: TRBJ1-1
d_gene: NA
CDR3aa: CASSLPGGYTEAFF
CDR3nt: TGTGCCAGCAGCTTACCGGGGGGCTACACTGAAGCTTTCTTT

abundance: NA
v_gene: TRBV10-2
j_gene: TRBJ2-1
d_gene: TRBD2
CDR3aa: CASSEAGGVNEQFF
CDR3nt: TGCGCCAGCAGTGAGGCGGGGGGCGTGAATGAGCAGTTCTTC

abundance: NA
v_gene: TRBV5-8
j_gene: TRBJ1-2
d_gene: NA
CDR3aa: CASSLMELPTIGYTF
CDR3nt: TGTGCCAGCAGCTTGATGGAGCTCCCTACTATTGGCTACACCTTC

abundance: NA
v_gene: TRBV6-1
j_gene: TRBJ1-5
d_gene: NA
CDR3aa: CASSVDPGGSNQPQHF
CDR3nt: TGTGCCAGCAGTGTCGACCCGGGTGGAAGCAATCAGCCCCAGCATTTT

abundance: NA
v_gene: TRBV10-3
j_gene: TRBJ1-5
d_gene: NA
CDR3aa: CAISGEWGDGGNQPQHF
CDR3nt: TGTGCCATCAGTGGGGAATGGGGGGATGGTGGCAATCAGCCCCAGCATTTT

abundance: NA
v_gene: TRBV9
j_gene: TRBJ1-2
d_gene: NA
CDR3aa: CASSGLRGGNYGYTF
CDR3nt: TGTGCCAGCAGCGGACTCCGGGGAGGGAACTATGGCTACACCTTC

abundance: NA
v_gene: TRBV30
j_gene: TRBJ1-1
d_gene: NA
CDR3aa: CAWMSRFSPRNTEAFF
CDR3nt: TGTGCCTGGATGAGCAGGTTTTCCCCCCGGAACACTGAAGCTTTCTTT

abundance: NA
v_gene: TRBV7-3
j_gene: TRBJ1-3
d_gene: NA
CDR3aa: CASSLNSGVDTIYF
CDR3nt: TGTGCCAGCAGCTTGAATTCAGGGGTCGACACCATATATTTT

abundance: few
v_gene: TRBV18
j_gene: TRBJ2-7
d_gene: TRBD1
CDR3aa: CASSQARGRDEQYF
CDR3nt: TGTGCCAGCTCCCAGGCCAGGGGGCGGGACGAGCAGTACTTC

abundance: NA
v_gene: TRBV3-1/TRBV3-2
j_gene: TRBJ1-5
d_gene: TRBD1
CDR3aa: CASSHGTGGLNQPQHF
CDR3nt: TGTGCCAGCAGCCATGGGACAGGGGGACTCAATCAGCCCCAGCATTTT

abundance: NA
v_gene: TRBV9
j_gene: TRBJ2-2
d_gene: NA
CDR3aa: CASSVSGVLTGELFF
CDR3nt: TGTGCCAGCAGCGTATCAGGGGTCCTCACCGGGGAGCTGTTTTTT

abundance: NA
v_gene: TRBV4-2
j_gene: TRBJ1-2
d_gene: TRBD1
CDR3aa: CASSPGTGVHGYTF
CDR3nt: TGTGCCAGCAGCCCCGGGACAGGGGTGCATGGCTACACCTTC

abundance: NA
v_gene: TRBV11-1
j_gene: TRBJ2-7
d_gene: NA
CDR3aa: CASSLESPGSYEQYF
CDR3nt: TGTGCCAGCAGCTTAGAATCCCCCGGCTCCTACGAGCAGTACTTC